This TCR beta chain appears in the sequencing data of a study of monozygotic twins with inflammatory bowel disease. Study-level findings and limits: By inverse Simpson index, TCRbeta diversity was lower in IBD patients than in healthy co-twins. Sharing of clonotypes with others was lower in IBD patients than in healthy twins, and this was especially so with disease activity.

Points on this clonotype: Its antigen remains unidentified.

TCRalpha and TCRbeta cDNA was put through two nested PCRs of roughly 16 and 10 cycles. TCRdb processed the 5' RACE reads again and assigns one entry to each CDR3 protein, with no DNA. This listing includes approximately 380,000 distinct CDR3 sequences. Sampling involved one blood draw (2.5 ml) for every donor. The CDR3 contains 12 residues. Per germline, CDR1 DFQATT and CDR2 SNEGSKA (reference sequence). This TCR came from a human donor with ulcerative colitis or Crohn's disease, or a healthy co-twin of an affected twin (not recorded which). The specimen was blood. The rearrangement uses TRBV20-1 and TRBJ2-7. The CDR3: CSARGVGTEQYF.